This T cell receptor beta chain was identified during a study of T cells after posttransplantation cyclophosphamide (TCRdb year 2016). Context from the whole study: Using TRB sequencing, the study followed how the T cell repertoire reconstituted after myeloablative bone marrow transplantation in which posttransplantation cyclophosphamide served as GVHD prophylaxis. Blood from every one of the 30 to 35 PTCy patients who had 1-year posttransplant specimens underwent TRB sequencing. TRB sequencing was also done on up to about 3 additional blood samples from 2 to 5.2 years after transplant in 3 patients, and on pretransplant blood from 4 patients. Samples from around 35 PTCy-treated patients and 15 to 20 related bone marrow donors of those patients were subjected to antigen receptor sequencing. Because TRA and TRB clonality correlated tightly in some ten samples, later TCR analyses were limited to TRB. Public TRB sequences were checked against a database of over 3,500 sequences associated with responses to pathogens, tumor antigens, self-antigens and alloantigens. Overall results and qualifications from the work: Across 45 patients, recipient CMV seropositivity and CMV reactivation were highly associated with TRB clonality; PTCy diversity was similar to CNI/methotrexate controls. Donor-recipient similarity was low at 1-2 months but rose over the first year, and later blood repertoires were often dominated by donor CD8+ memory clones. The TRB repertoires of T cells infiltrating skin or GI tract showed only limited overlap with the TRB repertoires of T cells in blood.

There are a few counts of this clone. Its specific antigen is unknown. Base qualities were left out, and no much larger clone turns up one base away. Genomic DNA was the input for TRB sequencing, which was run either with the immunoSEQ assay at survey resolution or with the hsTCRB kit. In the source study's methods: The immunoSEQ software handled the initial read processing, while the LymphoSeq R package was used for the repertoire analyses. Clonality was computed as 1 minus normalized Shannon entropy; Gini coefficient was also calculated for each TRB dataset. Phenotypes of unsorted samples were inferred by mapping TRB sequences from sorted subsets of the recipient or donor onto the same recipient's unsorted samples. TCRdb retrieved this table from immuneACCESS and kept in-frame rearrangements only. Not all clones are present; in checked studies, unresolved V genes account for under half, and no reason is known for the remainder. V and J calls and clone size come straight from that table; D and trimming were deduced from the DNA. Recorded for this sample are fewer than 13,000 clones; approximately 78% of them occurred a single time. 5% to 6.5% of the sample belongs to the ten largest clones.

Explained via the paper, the treatment or condition label denotes: high-dose cyclophosphamide on days +3 and +4 as single-agent GVHD prophylaxis. Busulfan and fludarabine conditioning, a related or unrelated marrow graft, and cyclophosphamide on days +3 and +4 were given to PTCy patients. PTCy-treated patients came from a prospective multi-institutional clinical trial. Peripheral blood and bone marrow mononuclear cells were isolated by Ficoll-Hypaque density centrifugation and cryopreserved. Counted from cysteine to phenylalanine, this CDR3 has 15 amino acids. Only the CDR3 region is kept as DNA, spanning 45 bases read in frame from base 1. The germline V gene (reference sequence) supplies CDR1 GTSNPN and CDR2 SVGIG. Trimming removed 5 bases from V and 3 bases from J, leaving 16 bases between the germline ends.

This chain joins TRBV30 to TRBJ2-2; possibly the D gene is TRBD2, per 6 matching bases. Sample: PBMCs, taken after allogeneic stem cell transplant with posttransplant cyclophosphamide. The clonotype originates from a female patient aged 50-59 years who received an allogeneic stem cell transplant from a related donor, was CMV-positive, and had no GVHD. The graft donor may be the source of some T cells after a transplant. The CDR3 region has the sequence CAWALPGGYTGELFF. The DNA sequence is as follows: TGTGCCTGGGCCCTCCCCGGGGGATACACCGGGGAGCTGTTTTTT.